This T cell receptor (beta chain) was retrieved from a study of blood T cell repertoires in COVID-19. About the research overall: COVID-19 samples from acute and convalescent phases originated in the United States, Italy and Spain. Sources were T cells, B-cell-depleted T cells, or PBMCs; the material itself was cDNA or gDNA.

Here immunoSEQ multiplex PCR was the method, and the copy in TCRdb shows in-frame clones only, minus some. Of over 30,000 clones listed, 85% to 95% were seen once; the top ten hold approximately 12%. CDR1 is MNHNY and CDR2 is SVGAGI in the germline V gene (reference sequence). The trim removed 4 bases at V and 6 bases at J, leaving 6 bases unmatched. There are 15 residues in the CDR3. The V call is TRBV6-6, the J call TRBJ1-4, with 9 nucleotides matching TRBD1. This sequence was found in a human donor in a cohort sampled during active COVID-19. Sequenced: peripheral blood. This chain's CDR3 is CASSSPDRGDEKLFF. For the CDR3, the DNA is TGTGCCAGCAGTTCCCCGGACAGGGGAGATGAAAAACTGTTTTTT.